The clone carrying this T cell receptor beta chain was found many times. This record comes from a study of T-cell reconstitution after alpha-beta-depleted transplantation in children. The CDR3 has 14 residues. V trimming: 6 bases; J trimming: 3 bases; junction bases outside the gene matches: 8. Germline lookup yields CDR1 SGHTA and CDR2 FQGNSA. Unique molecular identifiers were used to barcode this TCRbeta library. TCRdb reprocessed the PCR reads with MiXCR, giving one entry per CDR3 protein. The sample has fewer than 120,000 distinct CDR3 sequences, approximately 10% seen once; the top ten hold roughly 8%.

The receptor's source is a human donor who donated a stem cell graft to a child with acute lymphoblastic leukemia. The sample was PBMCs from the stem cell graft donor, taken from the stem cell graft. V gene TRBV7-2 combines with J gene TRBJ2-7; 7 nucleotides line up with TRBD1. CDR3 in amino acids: CASSPNPGGYEQYF. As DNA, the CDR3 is TGTGCCAGCAGTCCGAATCCAGGGGGCTACGAGCAGTACTTC.